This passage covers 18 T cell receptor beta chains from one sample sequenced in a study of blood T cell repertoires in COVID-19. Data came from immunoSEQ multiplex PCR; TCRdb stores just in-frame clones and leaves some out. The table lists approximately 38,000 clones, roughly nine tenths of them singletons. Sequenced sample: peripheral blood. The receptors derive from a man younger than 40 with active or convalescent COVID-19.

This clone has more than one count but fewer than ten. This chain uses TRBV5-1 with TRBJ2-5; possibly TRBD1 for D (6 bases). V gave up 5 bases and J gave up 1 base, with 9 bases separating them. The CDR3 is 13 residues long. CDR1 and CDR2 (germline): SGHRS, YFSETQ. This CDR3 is CASSGGLQETQYF. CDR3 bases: TGCGCCAGCAGTGGGGGCCTCCAAGAGACCCAGTACTTC.

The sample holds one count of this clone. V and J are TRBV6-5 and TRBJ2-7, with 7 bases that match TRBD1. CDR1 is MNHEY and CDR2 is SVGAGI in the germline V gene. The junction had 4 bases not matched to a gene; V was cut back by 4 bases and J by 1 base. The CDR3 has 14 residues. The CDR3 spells CASSSNRGSYEQYF. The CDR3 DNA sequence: TGTGCCAGCAGTTCGAACAGGGGATCCTACGAGCAGTACTTC.

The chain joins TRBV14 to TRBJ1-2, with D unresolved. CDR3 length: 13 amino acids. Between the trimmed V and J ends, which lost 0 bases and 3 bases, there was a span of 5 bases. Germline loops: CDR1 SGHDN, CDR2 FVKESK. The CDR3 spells CASSQDPDYGYTF. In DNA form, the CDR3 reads TGTGCCAGCAGCCAAGACCCCGACTATGGCTACACCTTC.

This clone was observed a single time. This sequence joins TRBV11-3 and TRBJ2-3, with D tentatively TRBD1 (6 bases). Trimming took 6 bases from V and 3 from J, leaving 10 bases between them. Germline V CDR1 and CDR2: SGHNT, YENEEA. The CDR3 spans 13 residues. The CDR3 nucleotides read TGTGCCAGCAGGCAAAGGGGGACAGATACGCAGTATTTT. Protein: CASRQRGTDTQYF.

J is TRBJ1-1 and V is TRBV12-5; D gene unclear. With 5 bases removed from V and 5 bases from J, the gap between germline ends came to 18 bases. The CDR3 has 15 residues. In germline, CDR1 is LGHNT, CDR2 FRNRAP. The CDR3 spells CASGAPRLFGTEAFF. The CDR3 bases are TGTGCTAGTGGTGCGCCGCGGCTTTTTGGGACTGAAGCTTTCTTT.

The CDR3 region has the DNA TGTGCCAGCAGTTACGGAGACAGGGGCGATCAGCCCCAGCATTTT. Translating gives CASSYGDRGDQPQHF. The rearrangement links TRBV6-6 to TRBJ1-5, with 8 bases that match TRBD1. The CDR3 runs 15 residues. Trimming at V came to 2 bases and at J to 5 bases, leaving 5 bases not matched to a gene. Germline CDR1 reads MNHNY; CDR2 reads SVGAGI (reference sequence).

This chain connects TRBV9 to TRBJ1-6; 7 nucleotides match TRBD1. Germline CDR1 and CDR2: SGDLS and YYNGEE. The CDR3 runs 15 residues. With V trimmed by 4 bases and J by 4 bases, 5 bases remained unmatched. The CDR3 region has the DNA TGTGCCAGCAGCACAGGGGACGGTTATAATTCACCCCTCCACTTT. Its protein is CASSTGDGYNSPLHF.

This chain's CDR3 is CASSLEQGRDEQYF. CDR3 bases: TGCGCCAGCAGCTTGGAACAGGGGCGCGACGAGCAGTACTTC. The chain carries TRBV5-1 and TRBJ2-7; 7 bases match TRBD1. The CDR3 contains 14 residues. J lost 5 bases, V lost 0 bases, and 5 bases had no gene match. Germline CDR1 and CDR2: SGHRS and YFSETQ.

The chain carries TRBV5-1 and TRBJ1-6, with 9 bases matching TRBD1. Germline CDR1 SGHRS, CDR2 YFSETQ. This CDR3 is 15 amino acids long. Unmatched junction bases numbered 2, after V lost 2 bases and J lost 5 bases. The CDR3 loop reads CASSLRTGDNSPLHF. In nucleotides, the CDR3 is TGCGCCAGCAGCTTAAGGACAGGGGATAATTCACCCCTCCACTTT.

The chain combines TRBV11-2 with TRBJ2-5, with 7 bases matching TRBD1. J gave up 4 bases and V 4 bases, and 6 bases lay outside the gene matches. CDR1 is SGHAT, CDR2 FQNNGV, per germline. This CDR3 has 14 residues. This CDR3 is CASSSTRGRETQYF. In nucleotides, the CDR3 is TGTGCCAGCAGCTCCACTAGGGGGCGAGAGACCCAGTACTTC.

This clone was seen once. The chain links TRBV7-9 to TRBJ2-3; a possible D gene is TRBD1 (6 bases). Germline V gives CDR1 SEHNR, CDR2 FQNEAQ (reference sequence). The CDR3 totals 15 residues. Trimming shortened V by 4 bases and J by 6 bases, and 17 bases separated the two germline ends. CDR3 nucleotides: TGTGCCAGCAGCTCCGAAAGAACAGGGACGGATACGCAGTATTTT. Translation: CASSSERTGTDTQYF.

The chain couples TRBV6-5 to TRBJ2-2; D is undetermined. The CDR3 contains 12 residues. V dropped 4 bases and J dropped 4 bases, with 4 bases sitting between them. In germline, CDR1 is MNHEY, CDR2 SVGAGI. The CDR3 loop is CASSSGTGELFF. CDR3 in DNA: TGTGCCAGCAGTTCGGGCACCGGGGAGCTGTTTTTT.

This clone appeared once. The CDR3 here is CASSIGQGSAFF. CDR3 nucleotides: TGTGCCAGCAGCATAGGACAGGGCTCGGCTTTCTTT. The J gene is TRBJ1-1, the V gene TRBV7-8, with 8 bases matching TRBD1. The CDR3 runs to 12 residues. V was clipped by 5 bases and J by 11 bases; unmatched bases: 7. Per the germline V gene, CDR1 is SGHVS and CDR2 is FQNEAQ.

The CDR3 reads CDPKTSGRAGEQYV. As DNA, the CDR3 is TGTGACCCCAAAACTAGCGGGAGGGCCGGCGAGCAGTACGTC. The chain recombines TRBV21-1 with TRBJ2-7; the D segment call TRBD2 is taken from the table without a DNA check. TRBV21-1 is termed a pseudogene. The CDR3 covers 14 residues.

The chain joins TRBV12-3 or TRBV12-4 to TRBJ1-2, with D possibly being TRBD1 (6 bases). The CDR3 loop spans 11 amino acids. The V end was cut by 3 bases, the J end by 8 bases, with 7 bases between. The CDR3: CASSFGGGYTF. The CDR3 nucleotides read TGTGCCAGCAGTTTTGGGGGCGGCTACACCTTC.

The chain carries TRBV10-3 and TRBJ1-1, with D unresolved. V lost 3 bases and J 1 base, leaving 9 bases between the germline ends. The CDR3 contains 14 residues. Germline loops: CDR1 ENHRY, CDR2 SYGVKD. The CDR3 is CAISDRESNTEAFF. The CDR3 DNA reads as TGTGCCATCAGTGACCGGGAATCGAACACTGAAGCTTTCTTT.

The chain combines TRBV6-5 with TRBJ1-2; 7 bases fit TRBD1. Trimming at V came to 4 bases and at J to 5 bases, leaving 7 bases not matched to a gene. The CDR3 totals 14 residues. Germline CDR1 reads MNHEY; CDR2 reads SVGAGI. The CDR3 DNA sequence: TGTGCCAGCAGTTTTCCGGGACAGATTTATGGCTACACCTTC. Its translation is CASSFPGQIYGYTF.

The CDR3: CASSGRGSSTDTQYF. The CDR3 nucleotides are TGTGCCAGCAGCGGAAGAGGCTCTAGCACAGATACGCAGTATTTT. V is TRBV3-1 (or the pseudogene TRBV3-2) and J is TRBJ2-3; the D is unclear. CDR1 and CDR2 from the germline V gene are LGHDT and YNNKEL (reference sequence). This CDR3 contains 15 residues. V was shortened by 5 bases and J by 0 bases, with 12 bases between the two germline ends.